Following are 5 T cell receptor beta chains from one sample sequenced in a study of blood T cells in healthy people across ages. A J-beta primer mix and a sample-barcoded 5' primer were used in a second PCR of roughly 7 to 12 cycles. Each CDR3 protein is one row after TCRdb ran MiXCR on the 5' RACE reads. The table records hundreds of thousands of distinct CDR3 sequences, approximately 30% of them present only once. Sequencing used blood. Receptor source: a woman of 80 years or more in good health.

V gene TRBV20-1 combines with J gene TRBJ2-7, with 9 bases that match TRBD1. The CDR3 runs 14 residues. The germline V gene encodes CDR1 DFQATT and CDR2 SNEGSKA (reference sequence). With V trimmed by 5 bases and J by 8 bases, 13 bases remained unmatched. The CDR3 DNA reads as TGCAGTGCTCACCAAGGGACAGGGTCCAGCCAGCAGTACTTC. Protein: CSAHQGTGSSQQYF.

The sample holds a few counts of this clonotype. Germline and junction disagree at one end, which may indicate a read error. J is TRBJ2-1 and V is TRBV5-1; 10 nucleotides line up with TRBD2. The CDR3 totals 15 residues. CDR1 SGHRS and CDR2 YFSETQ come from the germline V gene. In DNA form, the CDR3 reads TGCACCAGCAGCTTAGGACTAGCGGCCTACGATGAGCAGTTCTTC. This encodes CTSSLGLAAYDEQFF.

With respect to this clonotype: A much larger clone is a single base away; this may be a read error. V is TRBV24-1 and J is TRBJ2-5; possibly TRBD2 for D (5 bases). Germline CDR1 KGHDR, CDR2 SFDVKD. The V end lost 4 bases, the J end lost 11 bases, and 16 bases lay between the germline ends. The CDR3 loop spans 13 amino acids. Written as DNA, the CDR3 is TGTGCCACCAGTGAATCGGGGAACAATGAGCAGTACTTC. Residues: CATSESGNNEQYF.

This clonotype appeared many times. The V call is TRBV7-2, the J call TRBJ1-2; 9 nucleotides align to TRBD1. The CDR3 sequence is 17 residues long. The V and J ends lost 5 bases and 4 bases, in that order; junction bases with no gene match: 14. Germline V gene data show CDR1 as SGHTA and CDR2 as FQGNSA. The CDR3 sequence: CASSAQTGGSSGYGYTF. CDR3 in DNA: TGTGCCAGCAGCGCCCAGACAGGGGGAAGCTCTGGCTATGGCTACACCTTC.

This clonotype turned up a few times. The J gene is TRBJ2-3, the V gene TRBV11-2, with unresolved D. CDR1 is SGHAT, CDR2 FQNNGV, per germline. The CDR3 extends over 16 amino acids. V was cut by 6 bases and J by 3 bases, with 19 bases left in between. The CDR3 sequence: CASSLNARAPTDTQYF. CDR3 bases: TGTGCCAGCAGTTTAAATGCCCGGGCCCCAACAGATACGCAGTATTTT.